Listed below are T cell receptor beta chains from one sample, sequenced in a study of OX40 agonist ivuxolimab in advanced cancers. Sequenced by immunoSEQ multiplex PCR; TCRdb stores in-frame clones only, minus some. The sample holds tens of thousands of clones, around 86% seen once. The sequencing here drew on CD4+ or CD8+ T cells sorted from blood, taken in a trial of the OX40 agonist ivuxolimab. The source of these receptors is an adult with an advanced solid tumor such as melanoma, head and neck, liver or kidney cancer. Each CDR3 is given with its conserved first and last residue. A D gene is named only where the DNA matches it firmly. Rows may omit the clone size; those that give it use once, few, many or a size class.

J: TRBJ2-1; size: .; V: TRBV11-2; D: .; CDR3: CASSLGFYNEQFF; DNA: TGTGCCAGCAGCTTGGGGTTCTACAATGAGCAGTTCTTC
J: TRBJ2-7; size: .; V: TRBV7-8; D: TRBD2; CDR3: CASSPSTSGRYEQYF; DNA: TGTGCCAGCAGCCCTAGTACTAGCGGGAGGTACGAGCAGTACTTC
J: TRBJ1-5; size: .; V: TRBV6-1; D: TRBD1; CDR3: CASSPGQGPFQPQHF; DNA: TGTGCCAGCAGCCCGGGACAGGGGCCCTTCCAGCCCCAGCATTTT
J: TRBJ2-7; size: .; V: TRBV18; D: TRBD2; CDR3: CASSPPSLAGNEQYF; DNA: TGTGCCAGCTCACCACCTTCCCTAGCGGGGAACGAGCAGTACTTC
J: TRBJ1-5; size: once; V: TRBV6-1; D: .; CDR3: CASSDGQLDSNQPQHF; DNA: TGTGCCAGCAGTGATGGGCAGCTTGATAGCAATCAGCCCCAGCATTTT
J: TRBJ1-1; size: .; V: TRBV10-1; D: .; CDR3: CASSALLASEAFF; DNA: TGCGCCAGCAGTGCACTCCTTGCCAGTGAAGCTTTCTTT
J: TRBJ1-1; size: .; V: TRBV6-5; D: TRBD1; CDR3: CASSYDRARTEAFF; DNA: TGTGCCAGCAGTTACGACAGGGCACGTACTGAAGCTTTCTTT
J: TRBJ2-3; size: .; V: TRBV10-3; D: TRBD1; CDR3: CAISNAGTATDTQYF; DNA: TGTGCCATCAGTAACGCCGGGACAGCCACAGATACGCAGTATTTT
J: TRBJ2-4; size: once; V: TRBV5-4; D: TRBD1; CDR3: CASSLAGGGIQYF; DNA: TGTGCCAGCAGCTTGGCAGGGGGCGGCATTCAGTACTTC
J: TRBJ1-1; size: .; V: TRBV7-8; D: .; CDR3: CASSLVAHANTEAFF; DNA: TGTGCCAGCAGCTTAGTTGCCCATGCGAACACTGAAGCTTTCTTT
J: TRBJ1-2; size: .; V: TRBV5-1; D: .; CDR3: CASSPYPRTEYGYTF; DNA: TGCGCCAGCAGCCCATATCCGAGGACAGAGTATGGCTACACCTTC
J: TRBJ2-3; size: .; V: TRBV6-5; D: .; CDR3: CASSLGSGTTDTQYF; DNA: TGTGCCAGCAGTTTAGGTAGCGGTACCACAGATACGCAGTATTTT
J: TRBJ1-6; size: few; V: TRBV29-1; D: .; CDR3: CSVVPGVYNSPLHF; DNA: TGCAGCGTTGTCCCCGGGGTTTATAATTCACCCCTCCACTTT
J: TRBJ2-7; size: .; V: TRBV11-2; D: TRBD1; CDR3: CASIRTGGGEQYF; DNA: TGTGCCAGCATAAGGACAGGGGGCGGCGAGCAGTACTTC
J: TRBJ1-1; size: few; V: TRBV5-8; D: .; CDR3: CASSLAYDTEAFF; DNA: TGTGCCAGCAGCTTGGCCTACGACACTGAAGCTTTCTTT
J: TRBJ1-2; size: .; V: TRBV19; D: .; CDR3: CASSPRGVGYGYTF; DNA: TGTGCCAGTAGTCCCCGGGGGGTTGGCTATGGCTACACCTTC
J: TRBJ2-1; size: .; V: TRBV30; D: .; CDR3: CASGRRGYSYNEQFF; DNA: TGTGCCTCAGGGCGGAGGGGCTACTCCTACAATGAGCAGTTCTTC
J: TRBJ2-5; size: .; V: TRBV7-9; D: .; CDR3: CASSLKRMETQYF; DNA: TGTGCCAGCAGCTTAAAGAGGATGGAGACCCAGTACTTC
J: TRBJ2-7; size: .; V: TRBV7-6; D: TRBD1; CDR3: CASSWTGSYEQYF; DNA: TGTGCCAGCAGCTGGACAGGGTCCTACGAGCAGTACTTC
J: TRBJ1-2; size: .; V: TRBV27; D: .; CDR3: CASRSGFNYGYTF; DNA: TGTGCCAGCAGATCGGGGTTTAACTATGGCTACACCTTC
J: TRBJ2-1; size: .; V: TRBV28; D: TRBD2; CDR3: CASTAPGLAKNEQFF; DNA: TGTGCCAGCACAGCACCGGGACTAGCGAAAAATGAGCAGTTCTTC
J: TRBJ2-2; size: few; V: TRBV7-8; D: .; CDR3: CASQPLSVNTGELFF; DNA: TGTGCCAGCCAACCTCTTTCTGTGAACACCGGGGAGCTGTTTTTT
J: TRBJ1-1; size: once; V: TRBV10-3; D: TRBD1; CDR3: CAISEGVDRGRTEAFF; DNA: TGTGCCATCAGTGAGGGGGTAGACAGGGGTAGGACTGAAGCTTTCTTT
J: TRBJ1-2; size: .; V: TRBV4-2; D: .; CDR3: CASSRGGDTDYGYTF; DNA: TGTGCCAGCAGCCGGGGGGGGGACACTGACTATGGCTACACCTTC
J: TRBJ2-2; size: .; V: TRBV21-1; D: .; CDR3: CASPSEGNTGELFF; DNA: TGTGCCAGCCCTAGTGAGGGGAACACCGGGGAGCTGTTTTTT
J: TRBJ2-1; size: .; V: TRBV21-1; D: .; CDR3: CASSKVGKREAVNEQFF; DNA: TGTGCCAGCAGCAAAGTGGGGAAGCGGGAGGCGGTTAATGAGCAGTTCTTC
J: TRBJ2-7; size: .; V: TRBV28; D: .; CDR3: CASSLMGPTLGYEQYF; DNA: TGTGCCAGCAGTTTAATGGGACCCACGTTGGGTTACGAGCAGTACTTC
J: TRBJ1-1; size: .; V: TRBV19; D: TRBD1; CDR3: CASSGDRGVNTEAFF; DNA: TGTGCCAGTAGTGGGGACAGGGGGGTGAACACTGAAGCTTTCTTT